This T cell receptor (beta chain) came from a study of CXCR3-negative and CXCR3-positive naive CD8 T cells. Findings and caveats of the study: Naive CXCR3-positive and CXCR3-negative cells shared similar TRBV-TRBJ usage, unlike memory cells. For memory CD8+ cells diversity was much lower, but both naive subsets had comparably high diversity. For CXCR3-positive naive cells, TRB CDR3s were more hydrophobic than those of CXCR3-negative naive cells. CXCR3 expression partially decreased after cryopreservation; most assays used fresh PBMCs.

Each TRB cDNA library was prepared by 5' RACE (with UMI labels). For each CDR3 protein, TCRdb gives one entry from its re-call of the 5' RACE reads, without DNA. The specimen's table records some 130,000 distinct CDR3 sequences. The CDR3 loop spans 14 amino acids. Worth noting for this clonotype: Its antigen is not identified.

The TCR sequence derives from a human donor in good health. Some clones in this sample may be carry-over from other donors' samples. The material sequenced was naive CXCR3+ CD8+ T cells from blood. The sample's subset: CD45RO-CCR7+CD27+CD95- naive CD8+ T cells expressing CXCR3 (TNR3+). The V gene is TRBV12-3 or TRBV12-4, the J gene TRBJ1-2; without DNA, the TCRdb call of TRBD1 cannot be checked. The CDR3 is CASGGGGSGYGYTF.